The clone carrying this T cell receptor beta chain occurred many times. This table comes from immunoSEQ multiplex PCR, and its TCRdb copy is limited to in-frame clones, with some not included. Of about 130,000 clones in the sample, almost 80% were seen once. The data originate from a study of blood T cell repertoires in COVID-19. Sequenced: peripheral blood. The receptor was derived from a man in his sixties who had recovered from COVID-19.

CDR3 DNA sequence: TGTGCCAGTAGTATAGATCATCGGTCTTTTAGCAATCAGCCCCAGCATTTT. It is translated as CASSIDHRSFSNQPQHF. The genes are TRBV19 and TRBJ1-5; D is undetermined. Germline assignment: CDR1 LNHDA and CDR2 SQIVND (reference sequence). V shed 0 bases and J shed 0 bases, with 12 bases lying between them. This CDR3 comprises 17 residues.